The sequence of this TCR beta chain was determined in a study of blood T cell repertoires in COVID-19. Whole-study context: The samples span acute and convalescent COVID-19 from the United States, Italy and Spain. Sources were T cells, B-cell-depleted T cells, or PBMCs; the material itself was cDNA or gDNA.

TCRdb keeps only in-frame clones here, not all; method: immunoSEQ multiplex PCR. The profile covers about 110,000 clones, with approximately 90% appearing a single time and 0.95% to 1.3% taken by the ten largest. This TCR was sampled from a human donor in a cohort sampled during active COVID-19. Sequenced input: peripheral blood.

CDR3 amino acids: CASSRDRINSPLHF. CDR3 coding DNA: TGTGCCAGCAGTCGGGACAGGATCAATTCACCCCTCCACTTT. The chain employs TRBV6-6 and TRBJ1-6; TRBD1 aligns across 8 bases. Germline CDR1 MNHNY, CDR2 SVGAGI (reference sequence). The J segment lost 7 bases and the V segment lost 5 bases, leaving 4 bases of the junction unmatched. The length of the CDR3 is 14 residues.